This T cell receptor beta chain was documented in a study of T cells expressing NK-cell markers. TCRdb re-called the 5' RACE reads; every CDR3 protein appears as one record, without DNA. The listing contains approximately 550,000 distinct CDR3 sequences. The CDR3 covers 14 residues. CDR1 and CDR2 (germline): SGHTA, FQGNSA. V usage is TRBV7-2 and J usage is TRBJ2-2; TCRdb lists TRBD2, though no DNA is available to test this call. Sequences were obtained from blood T cells: a sorted CD56 or NKG2C T cell subset, CD4+ or CD8+ T cells, or bulk PBMC T cells (not recorded which). This sequence originates from a man aged 18 to 30 in good health. CDR3: CASSSDPSPGELFF.